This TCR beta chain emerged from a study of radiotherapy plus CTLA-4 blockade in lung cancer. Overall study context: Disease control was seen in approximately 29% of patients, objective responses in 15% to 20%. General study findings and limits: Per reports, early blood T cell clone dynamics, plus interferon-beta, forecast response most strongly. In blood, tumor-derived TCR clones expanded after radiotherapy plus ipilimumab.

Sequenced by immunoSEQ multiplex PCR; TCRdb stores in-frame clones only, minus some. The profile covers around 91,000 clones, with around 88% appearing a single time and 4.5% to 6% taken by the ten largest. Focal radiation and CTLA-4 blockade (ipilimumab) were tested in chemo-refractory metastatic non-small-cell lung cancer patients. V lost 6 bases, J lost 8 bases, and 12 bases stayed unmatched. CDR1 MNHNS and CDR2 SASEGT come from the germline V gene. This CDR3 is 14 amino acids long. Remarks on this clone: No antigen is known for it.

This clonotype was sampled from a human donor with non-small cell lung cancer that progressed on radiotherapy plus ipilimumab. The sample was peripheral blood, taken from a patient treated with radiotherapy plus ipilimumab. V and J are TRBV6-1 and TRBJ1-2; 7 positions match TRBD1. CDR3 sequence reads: CASRFDRAAGGYTF. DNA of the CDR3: TGTGCCAGCAGATTCGACAGGGCAGCTGGCGGCTACACCTTC.